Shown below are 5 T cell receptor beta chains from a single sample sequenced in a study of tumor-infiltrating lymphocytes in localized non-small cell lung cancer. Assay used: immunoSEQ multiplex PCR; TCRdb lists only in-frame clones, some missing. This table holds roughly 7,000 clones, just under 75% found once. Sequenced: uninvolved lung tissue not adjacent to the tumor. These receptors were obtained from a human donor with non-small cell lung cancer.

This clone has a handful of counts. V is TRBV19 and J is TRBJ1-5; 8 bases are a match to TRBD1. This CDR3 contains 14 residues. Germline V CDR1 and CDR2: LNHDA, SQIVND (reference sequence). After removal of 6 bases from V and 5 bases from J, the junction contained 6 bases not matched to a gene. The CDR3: CASRRDRFDQPQHF. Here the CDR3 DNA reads TGTGCCAGTAGACGGGACAGGTTCGATCAGCCCCAGCATTTT. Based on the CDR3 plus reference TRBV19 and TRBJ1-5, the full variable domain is DGGITQSPKYLFRKEGQNVTLSCEQNLNHDAMYWYRQDPGQGLRLIYYSQIVNDFQKGDIAEGYSVSREKKESFPLTVTSAQKNPTAFYLCASRRDRFDQPQHFGDGTRLSIL.

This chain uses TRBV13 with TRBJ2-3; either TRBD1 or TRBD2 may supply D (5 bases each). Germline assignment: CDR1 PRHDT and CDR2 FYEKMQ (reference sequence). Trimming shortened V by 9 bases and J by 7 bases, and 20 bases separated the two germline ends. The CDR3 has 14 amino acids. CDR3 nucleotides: TGTGCCAGTACACCGGGACGAGGACCAAATACGCAGTATTTT. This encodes CASTPGRGPNTQYF.

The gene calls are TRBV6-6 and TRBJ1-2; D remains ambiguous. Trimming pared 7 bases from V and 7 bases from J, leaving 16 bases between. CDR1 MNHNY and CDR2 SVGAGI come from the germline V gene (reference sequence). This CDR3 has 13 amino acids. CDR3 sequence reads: CASTEDGAGGYTF. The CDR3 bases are TGTGCCAGCACCGAGGACGGAGCTGGTGGCTACACCTTC.

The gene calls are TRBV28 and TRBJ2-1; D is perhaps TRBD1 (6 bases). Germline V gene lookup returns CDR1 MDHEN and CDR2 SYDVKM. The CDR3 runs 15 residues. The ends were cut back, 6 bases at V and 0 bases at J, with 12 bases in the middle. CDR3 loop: CASRLTGSSYNEQFF. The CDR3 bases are TGTGCCAGCAGACTTACAGGGAGCTCCTACAATGAGCAGTTCTTC. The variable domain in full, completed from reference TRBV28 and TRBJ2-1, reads DVKVTQSSRYLVKRTGEKVFLECVQDMDHENMFWYRQDPGLGLRLIYFSYDVKMKEKGDIPEGYSVSREKKERFSLILESASTNQTSMYLCASRLTGSSYNEQFFGPGTRLTVL.

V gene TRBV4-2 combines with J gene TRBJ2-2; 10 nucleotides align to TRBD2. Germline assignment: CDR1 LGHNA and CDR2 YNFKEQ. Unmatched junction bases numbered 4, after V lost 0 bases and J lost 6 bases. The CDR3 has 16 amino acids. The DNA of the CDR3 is TGTGCCAGCAGCCAAGAGGGCAGCGGGGGGGCCGGGGAGCTGTTTTTT. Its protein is CASSQEGSGGAGELFF.